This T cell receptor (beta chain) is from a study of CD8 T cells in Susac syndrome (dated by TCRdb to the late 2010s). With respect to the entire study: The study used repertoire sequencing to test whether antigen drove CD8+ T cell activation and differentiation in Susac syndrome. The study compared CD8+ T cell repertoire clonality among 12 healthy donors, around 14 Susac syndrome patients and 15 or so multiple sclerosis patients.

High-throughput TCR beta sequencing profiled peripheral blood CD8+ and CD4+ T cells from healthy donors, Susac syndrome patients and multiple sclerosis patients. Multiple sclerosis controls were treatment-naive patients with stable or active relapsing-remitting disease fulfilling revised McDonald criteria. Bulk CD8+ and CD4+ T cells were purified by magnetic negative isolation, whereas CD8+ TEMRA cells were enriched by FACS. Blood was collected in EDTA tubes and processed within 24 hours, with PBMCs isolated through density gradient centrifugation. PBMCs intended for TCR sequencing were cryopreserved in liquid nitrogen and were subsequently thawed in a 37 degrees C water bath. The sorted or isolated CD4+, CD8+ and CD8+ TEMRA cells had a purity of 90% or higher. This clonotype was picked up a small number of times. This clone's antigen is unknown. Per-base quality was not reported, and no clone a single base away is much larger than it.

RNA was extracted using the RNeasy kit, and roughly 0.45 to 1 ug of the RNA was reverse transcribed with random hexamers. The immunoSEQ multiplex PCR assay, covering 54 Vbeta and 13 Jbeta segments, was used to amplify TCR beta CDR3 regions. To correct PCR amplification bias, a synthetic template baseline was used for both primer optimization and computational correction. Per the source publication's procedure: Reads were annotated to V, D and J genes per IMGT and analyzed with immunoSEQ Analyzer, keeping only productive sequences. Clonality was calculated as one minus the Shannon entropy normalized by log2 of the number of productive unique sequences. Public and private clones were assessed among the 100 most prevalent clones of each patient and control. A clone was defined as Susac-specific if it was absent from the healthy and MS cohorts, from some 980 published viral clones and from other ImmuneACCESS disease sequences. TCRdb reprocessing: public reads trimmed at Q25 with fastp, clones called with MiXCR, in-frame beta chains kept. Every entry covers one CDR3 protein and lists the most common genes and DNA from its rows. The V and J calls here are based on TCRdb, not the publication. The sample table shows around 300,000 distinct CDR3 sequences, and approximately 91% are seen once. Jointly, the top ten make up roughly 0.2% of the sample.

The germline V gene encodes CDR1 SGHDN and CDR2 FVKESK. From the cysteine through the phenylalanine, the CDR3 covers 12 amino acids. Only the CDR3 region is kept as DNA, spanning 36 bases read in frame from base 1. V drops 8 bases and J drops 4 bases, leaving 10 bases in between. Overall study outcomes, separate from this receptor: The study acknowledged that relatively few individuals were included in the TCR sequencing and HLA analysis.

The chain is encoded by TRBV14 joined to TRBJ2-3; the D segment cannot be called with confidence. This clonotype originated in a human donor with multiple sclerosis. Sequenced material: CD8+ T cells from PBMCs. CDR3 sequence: CASSPGPDTQYF. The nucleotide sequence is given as TGTGCCAGCTCACCGGGCCCAGATACGCAGTATTTT.